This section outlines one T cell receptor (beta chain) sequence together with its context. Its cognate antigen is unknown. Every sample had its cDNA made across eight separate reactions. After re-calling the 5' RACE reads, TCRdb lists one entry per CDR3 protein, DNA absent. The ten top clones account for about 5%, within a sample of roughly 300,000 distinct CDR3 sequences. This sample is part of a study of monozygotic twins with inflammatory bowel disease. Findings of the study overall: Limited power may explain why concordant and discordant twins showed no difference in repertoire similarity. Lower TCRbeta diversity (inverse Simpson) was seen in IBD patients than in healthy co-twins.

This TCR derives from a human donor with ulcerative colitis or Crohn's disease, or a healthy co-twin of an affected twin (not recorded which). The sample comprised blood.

CDR3 loop: CASRNRDRGLNEQFF. The chain has TRBV12-3 or TRBV12-4 and TRBJ2-1; TCRdb picks TRBD1, but there is no DNA to check that call. This CDR3 contains 15 residues.